The clone carrying this T cell receptor beta chain occurred a few times. The target antigen is unknown. The data were obtained in a study of T cells after yellow fever vaccination. The study, taken as a whole, reports: Clonotype sharing between CD4 and CD8 compartments was small. Detected again after the booster were most primary-vaccination clones, at nearly 97% CD4 and approximately 90% CD8. Compared with primary, the secondary response was weaker and peaked at day 5, not 15. Abundant clonotypes from the bulk population could contaminate FACS-sorted repertoires.

Each CDR3 protein is one row after TCRdb ran MiXCR on the 5' RACE reads. Of hundreds of thousands of distinct CDR3 sequences detected, roughly an eighth appear once; the ten largest clones hold 15%. The CDR3 is made up of 15 amino acids. The V gene lost 4 bases and the J gene lost 4 bases, with 18 bases spanning the gap. CDR1 and CDR2 (germline): SQVTM, ANQGSEA. This clonotype was sampled from a man aged 30-40 years who received the YFV17D yellow fever vaccine. Sequences were derived from PBMCs, sampled on the day of the yellow fever booster vaccination. The rearrangement uses TRBV29-1 and TRBJ2-3, with D tentatively TRBD1 (6 bases). The CDR3 DNA follows: TGCAGCGTTGCTATTGCCGGGACAAGCGCAGATACGCAGTATTTT. It is translated as CSVAIAGTSADTQYF.